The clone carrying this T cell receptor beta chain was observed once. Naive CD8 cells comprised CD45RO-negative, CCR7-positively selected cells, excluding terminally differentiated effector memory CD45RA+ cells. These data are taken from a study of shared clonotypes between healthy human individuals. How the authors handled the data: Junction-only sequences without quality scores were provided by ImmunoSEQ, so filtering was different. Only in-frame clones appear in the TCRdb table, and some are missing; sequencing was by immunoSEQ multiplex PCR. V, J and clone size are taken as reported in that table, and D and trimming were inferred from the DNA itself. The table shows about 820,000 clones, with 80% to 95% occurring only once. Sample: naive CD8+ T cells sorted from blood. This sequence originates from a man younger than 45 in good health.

The CDR3 DNA reads as TGTGCCAGCAGCTTATTCTTGGTACTCTCAGAGAATCAGCCCCAGCATTTT. Its protein is CASSLFLVLSENQPQHF. The chain joins TRBV5-8 to TRBJ1-5, with unresolved D. Germline V gives CDR1 SGHTS, CDR2 YDEGEE. The CDR3 is 17 amino acids. Trimming cost V 2 bases and J 4 bases, with 19 bases left between them.